This entry describes one T cell receptor beta chain. The antigen is undetermined. This sample was included in a study of cytomegalovirus exposure and HLA in healthy donors. The germline V gene has CDR1 SGHRS and CDR2 YFSETQ. This CDR3 is 15 amino acids long. J was trimmed by 2 bases and V by 0 bases; bases with no gene match: 3. Study-level points and caveats: For most TCR beta V segments, an earlier analysis put the productive rate at about 87% or about 30% of the time.

With 60 Vbeta and 13 Jbeta primers, the PCR was carried out. Clones were read by immunoSEQ multiplex PCR, and TCRdb kept only the in-frame ones, dropping some. The table records 210,000 or so clones, over 80% of them present only once. This receptor was identified in a boy aged 2 to 10 in good health and CMV-seronegative. The genes are TRBV5-1 and TRBJ2-7; 9 bases agree with TRBD2. Sequencing input: PBMCs. CDR3: CASSLVGGGAYEQYF. CDR3 DNA: TGCGCCAGCAGCTTGGTAGGCGGGGGGGCCTACGAGCAGTACTTC.